This entry is about one T cell receptor (beta chain). What it recognizes is unknown. A read error may account for a junction end that differs from germline. The data derive from a study of T cell repertoires in cytomegalovirus infection. TCRdb redid the calling of the reads with MiXCR, one entry per CDR3 protein. The top ten hold around 11% of the sample, which has 800,000 to 950,000 distinct CDR3 sequences, 30% to 35% seen once. The CDR3 consists of 15 residues. Per the germline V gene, CDR1 is MNHEY and CDR2 is SVGAGI. The chain combines TRBV6-5 with TRBJ2-2, with D perhaps TRBD1 or TRBD2 (5 bases each). This sequence originates from a human donor in good health (CMV status not recorded). Some clones in this sample may be carry-over from other donors' samples. The specimen comprised cultured CD8+ T cells from PBMCs, sampled from culture after CMV antigen stimulation. This CDR3 is CVSIGVGENTGELFF. The DNA for the CDR3 is TGTGTCAGCATCGGGGTGGGGGAAAACACCGGGGAGCTGTTTTTT.